A single sample gave rise to the 5 T cell receptor beta chains below, sequenced in a study of blood T cell repertoires in COVID-19 (dated by TCRdb to about 2020). The receptor library was made with the immunoSEQ multiplex PCR assay. TCRdb re-hosts the immuneACCESS table, in-frame sequences only. Its copies lack some clones; in the studies checked, an unresolved V gene accounts for under half of them, and the cause for the rest is not known. Across this sample there are 200,000 to 250,000 clones, with around 84% seen only once. Approximately 6.8% of the sample lies in the top ten. Specimen: peripheral blood. The receptors here all came from a woman between 70 and 85 years old with active or convalescent COVID-19.

This clone was detected once. The gene calls are TRBV6-2 or TRBV6-3 and TRBJ2-3; TRBD2 matches at 14 bases. CDR3 length: 19 amino acids. Trimming removed 2 bases from V and 1 base from J; junction bases left unmatched: 8. Germline CDR1 and CDR2: MNHEY and SVGEGT. CDR3: CASSYPMTSGGAGTDTQYF. The CDR3 DNA reads TGTGCCAGCAGTTACCCCATGACTAGCGGGGGGGCGGGCACAGATACGCAGTATTTT.

The genes are TRBV28 and TRBJ2-3; 10 nucleotides match TRBD2. Trimming removed 2 bases from V and 3 bases from J; junction bases left unmatched: 5. Germline V gene sequence: CDR1 MDHEN, CDR2 SYDVKM. The CDR3 has 16 amino acids. The DNA for the CDR3 is TGTGCCAGCAGTTTACGAGCGGGGGGGCAAACAGATACGCAGTATTTT. This gives the protein CASSLRAGGQTDTQYF.

The chain is built from TRBV7-9 and TRBJ1-1; D gene unclear. Germline CDR1 reads SEHNR; CDR2 reads FQNEAQ (reference sequence). Between the trimmed V and J ends, which lost 2 bases and 6 bases, there was a span of 19 bases. This CDR3 contains 16 residues. CDR3 protein: CASSLTAAAATSEAFF. In nucleotides, the CDR3 is TGTGCCAGCAGCTTAACCGCGGCAGCGGCGACATCTGAAGCTTTCTTT.

The V gene is TRBV5-6, the J gene TRBJ2-1, with 10 nucleotides matching TRBD1. Trimming at V came to 8 bases and at J to 8 bases, leaving 16 bases not matched to a gene. The CDR3 length is 16 residues. Germline CDR1 reads SGHDT; CDR2 reads YYEEEE. The CDR3 loop is CASILTDRGRTDEQFF. The CDR3 DNA is TGTGCCAGTATCTTGACAGACAGGGGGCGAACAGATGAGCAGTTCTTC.

The rearrangement links TRBV4-3 to TRBJ2-7; 7 bases agree with TRBD1. This CDR3 is built from 13 residues. Germline V CDR1 and CDR2: LGHNA, YSLEER. Germline trimming cut 2 bases from V and 5 bases from J; bases unmatched to any gene: 3. CDR3 nucleotides: TGCGCCAGCAGCCAAAGACAGGGCGACGAGCAGTACTTC. This codes for CASSQRQGDEQYF.